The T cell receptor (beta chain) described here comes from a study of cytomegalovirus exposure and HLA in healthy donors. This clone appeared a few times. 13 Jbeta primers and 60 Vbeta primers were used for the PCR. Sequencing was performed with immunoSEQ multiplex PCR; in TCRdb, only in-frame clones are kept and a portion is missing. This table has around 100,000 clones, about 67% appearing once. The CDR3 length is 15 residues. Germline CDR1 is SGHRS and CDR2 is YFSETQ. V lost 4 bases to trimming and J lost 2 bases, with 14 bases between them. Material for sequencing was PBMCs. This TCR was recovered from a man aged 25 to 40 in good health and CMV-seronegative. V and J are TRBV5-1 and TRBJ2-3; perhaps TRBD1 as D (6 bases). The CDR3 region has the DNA TGCGCCAGCAGCCCAACAGGGACCAACACAGATACGCAGTATTTT. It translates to CASSPTGTNTDTQYF.